This TCR beta chain was documented in a study of blood T cell repertoires in COVID-19. Study-level background: There were acute and convalescent COVID-19 samples, and they came from the United States, Italy and Spain.

CDR3 length: 16 residues. Germline values: CDR1 SGHVS, CDR2 FQNEAQ. V was pared by 5 bases and J by 5 bases, with 7 bases of the junction left unmatched. In the authors' methods: Amplification of reference gene primers was used by the study to estimate nucleated cell counts. Sequencing was performed with immunoSEQ multiplex PCR; in TCRdb, only in-frame clones are kept and a portion is missing. V, J and clone size are taken as reported in that table, and D and trimming were inferred from the DNA itself. This table holds under 300,000 clones, 70% to 90% found once. The sequence derives from a woman aged 35 to 49 who had recovered from COVID-19. The sequenced material came from peripheral blood. The J gene is TRBJ1-6, the V gene TRBV7-8; 9 positions match TRBD1. CDR3 nucleotides: TGTGCCAGCAGCCCCCGGACAGGGGTAAATAATTCACCCCTCCACTTT. Its translation is CASSPRTGVNNSPLHF.